The 15 T cell receptor beta chains presented below share a single source sample, sequenced in a study of regulatory T cells in long-lasting Graves disease. Specified time point: newly diagnosed GD, antithyroid drugs for less than 3 months. TCR sequences were obtained from RNA taken from PBMCs. For TCR beta, libraries came from iRepertoire HTBI primers and Arm-PCR of CDR3 regions. TCRdb recomputed calls from the multiplex PCR reads with MiXCR, one row per CDR3 protein. The data show hundreds of thousands of distinct CDR3 sequences, with approximately 15% seen just once and 15% to 20% held by the top ten. Separately, the same data were catalogued under a study of T cells in Graves' hyperthyroidism and ophthalmopathy.

The sequenced sample was peripheral blood mononuclear cells (PBMCs), obtained at new diagnosis, from a patient treated with antithyroid drugs. All receptors derive from a woman younger than 45 with Graves disease.

This clonotype has more than one count but fewer than ten. The rearrangement links TRBV5-1 to TRBJ2-1; 8 nucleotides line up with TRBD2. The CDR3 loop spans 15 amino acids. V shed 5 bases, J shed 10 bases, and the junction held 14 bases outside the gene matches. CDR1 is SGHRS and CDR2 is YFSETQ in the germline V gene. The CDR3 sequence: CASSSHGLAEREQFF. The CDR3 nucleotides are TGCGCCAGCAGTTCCCACGGACTAGCCGAGAGGGAGCAGTTCTTC.

This clonotype was counted at least ten times. The rearrangement uses TRBV12-3 or TRBV12-4 and TRBJ1-1, with a possible D match to TRBD1 (6 bases). V dropped 7 bases and J dropped 2 bases, with 14 bases sitting between them. The CDR3 is 14 residues long. This CDR3 is CASIPRGFNTEAFF. The CDR3 coding sequence is TGTGCCAGCATTCCTAGGGGGTTCAACACTGAAGCTTTCTTT.

The table lists this clonotype with many counts. This rearrangement joins TRBV3-1 to TRBJ1-2, with D uncertain. The V and J ends lost 1 base and 8 bases respectively, with 17 bases between them. Germline V lookup: CDR1 LGHDT, CDR2 YNNKEL (reference sequence). The CDR3 covers 15 residues. The CDR3 DNA follows: TGTGCCAGCAGCCAAGGGGCTAGTCTCGCGGGAGGCTACACCTTC. Residues: CASSQGASLAGGYTF.

This clonotype has at least ten counts. This chain joins TRBV11-2 and TRBJ2-1; 8 bases align to TRBD1. CDR3 length: 19 residues. CDR1 SGHAT and CDR2 FQNNGV come from the germline V gene. V lost 3 bases to trimming and J lost 7 bases; unmatched junction nucleotides: 20. The CDR3 is CASSLRGISPGQEINEQFF. CDR3 in DNA: TGTGCCAGCAGCTTGAGAGGGATATCCCCGGGACAGGAAATTAATGAGCAGTTCTTC.

The chain links TRBV9 to TRBJ2-1; maybe TRBD1 (6 bases). Germline V gene sequence: CDR1 SGDLS, CDR2 YYNGEE. V lost 3 bases and J 9 bases, leaving 10 bases between the germline ends. This CDR3 spans 12 amino acids. The CDR3 DNA reads TGTGCCAGCAGCGCTGCCAGGGGTGAGCAGTTCTTC. Translated, it gives CASSAARGEQFF.

The chain links TRBV19 to TRBJ2-2; the D gene is possibly TRBD1 (6 bases). V lost 10 bases, J lost 5 bases, and 17 bases lay in between. Germline V lookup: CDR1 LNHDA, CDR2 SQIVND (reference sequence). This CDR3 region has 14 residues. The CDR3 DNA reads TGTGCCACCAGTGACACAGGGCGAACCGGGGAGCTGTTTTTT. As protein: CATSDTGRTGELFF.

The chain uses TRBV19 and TRBJ2-2; perhaps D is TRBD1 or TRBD2 (5 bases each). V gave up 6 bases and J gave up 6 bases, with 11 bases separating them. The CDR3 spans 13 residues. Looked up from germline, CDR1 is LNHDA and CDR2 is SQIVND (reference sequence). CDR3 protein: CASSPPGPGELFF. The CDR3 DNA is TGTGCCAGTAGCCCCCCGGGACCCGGGGAGCTGTTTTTT.

Only a few counts were recorded for this clonotype. The gene calls are TRBV6-1 and TRBJ1-1; a possible D gene is TRBD1 (5 bases). CDR3 length: 13 amino acids. CDR1 and CDR2 (germline): MNHNS, SASEGT. Trimming shortened V by 11 bases and J by 1 base, and 14 bases separated the two germline ends. CDR3 region: CAALSQGNTEAFF. CDR3 DNA sequence: TGTGCCGCCCTGTCTCAGGGGAACACTGAAGCTTTCTTT.

Many counts were recorded for this clonotype. V is TRBV2 and J is TRBJ1-1; D is unclear. The CDR3 is 13 amino acids. Germline V gene data show CDR1 as SNHLY and CDR2 as FYNNEI. V dropped 2 bases and J dropped 4 bases, with 8 bases sitting between them. The CDR3 region is CASSELSRTEAFF. The DNA of the CDR3 is TGTGCCAGCAGTGAATTGTCACGCACTGAAGCTTTCTTT.

This chain links TRBV3-1 with TRBJ1-2; unclear D gene. The ends were cut back, 4 bases at V and 8 bases at J, with 14 bases in the middle. Germline CDR1 is LGHDT and CDR2 is YNNKEL (reference sequence). The CDR3 consists of 13 residues. CDR3 in amino acids: CASSRGPAGGYTF. DNA for the CDR3: TGTGCCAGCAGCCGGGGTCCGGCAGGCGGCTACACCTTC.

This clonotype occurred a few times. The chain uses TRBV12-3 or TRBV12-4 and TRBJ1-3, with TRBD1 identical over 7 bases. The CDR3 length is 17 residues. Unmatched junction bases numbered 16, after V lost 5 bases and J lost 6 bases. The CDR3 region has the DNA TGTGCCAGCAGTACCCAACAGGGGAAAGGGAGAATAAACACCATATATTTT. This gives the protein CASSTQQGKGRINTIYF.

The chain couples TRBV7-9 to TRBJ2-2; no reliable D call. The CDR3 runs 12 residues. CDR1 is SEHNR and CDR2 is FQNEAQ in the germline V gene (reference sequence). Between the trimmed V and J ends, which lost 5 bases and 10 bases, there was a span of 11 bases. In nucleotides, the CDR3 is TGTGCCAGCAGCCGGACCCTCGAGGAGCTGTTTTTT. Its translation is CASSRTLEELFF.

Many counts were recorded for this clonotype. CDR3 in DNA: TGTGCCAGCAGCTTAGGCCGGGACAGACAGAACACTGAAGCTTTCTTT. This sequence encodes CASSLGRDRQNTEAFF. This chain connects TRBV11-1 to TRBJ1-1; 7 positions match TRBD1. The CDR3 loop spans 16 amino acids. CDR1 and CDR2 (germline): SGHAT, FQDESV (reference sequence). J was trimmed by 1 base and V by 1 base; bases with no gene match: 6.

This clonotype was counted ten times or more. The chain employs TRBV12-3 or TRBV12-4 and TRBJ1-2, with TRBD1 identical over 12 bases. This CDR3 has 15 residues. Trimming cost V 6 bases and J 8 bases; bases outside gene matches: 10. CDR3 amino acids: CASRGTGGGLEGYTF. The CDR3 DNA is TGTGCCAGCAGAGGGACAGGGGGCGGATTGGAAGGCTACACCTTC.

This clonotype was seen ten or more times. The chain links TRBV20-1 to TRBJ2-1; TRBD1 matches 7 bases. The CDR3 extends over 16 amino acids. CDR1 is DFQATT, CDR2 SNEGSKA, per germline (reference sequence). V was clipped by 4 bases and J by 8 bases; unmatched bases: 17. CDR3 residues: CSATILGQELMDEQFF. The CDR3 coding sequence is TGCAGTGCTACCATCCTCGGACAGGAGTTAATGGATGAGCAGTTCTTC.